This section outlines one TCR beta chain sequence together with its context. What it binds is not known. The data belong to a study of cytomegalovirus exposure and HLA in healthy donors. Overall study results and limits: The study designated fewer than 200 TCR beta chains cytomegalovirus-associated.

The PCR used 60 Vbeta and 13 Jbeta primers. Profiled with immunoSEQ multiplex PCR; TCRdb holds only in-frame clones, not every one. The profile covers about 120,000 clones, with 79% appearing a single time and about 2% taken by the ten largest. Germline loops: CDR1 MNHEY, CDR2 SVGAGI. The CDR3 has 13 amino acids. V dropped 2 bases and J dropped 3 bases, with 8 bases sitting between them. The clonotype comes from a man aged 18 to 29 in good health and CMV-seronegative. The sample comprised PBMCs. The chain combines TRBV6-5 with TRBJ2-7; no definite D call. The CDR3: CASSYEQDYEQYF. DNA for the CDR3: TGTGCCAGCAGTTACGAGCAGGACTACGAGCAGTACTTC.